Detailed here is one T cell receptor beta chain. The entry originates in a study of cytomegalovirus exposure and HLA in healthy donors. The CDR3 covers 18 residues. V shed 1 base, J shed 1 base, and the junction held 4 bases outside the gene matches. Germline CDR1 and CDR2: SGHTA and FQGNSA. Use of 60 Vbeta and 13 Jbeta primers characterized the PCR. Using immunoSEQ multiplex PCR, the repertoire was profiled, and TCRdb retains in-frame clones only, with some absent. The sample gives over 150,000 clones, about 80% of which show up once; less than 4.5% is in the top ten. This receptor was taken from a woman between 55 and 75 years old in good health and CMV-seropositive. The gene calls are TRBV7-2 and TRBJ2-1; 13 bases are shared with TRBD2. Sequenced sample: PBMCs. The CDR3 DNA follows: TGTGCCAGCAGCTTAGGAGGACTAGCGGGAGCGTCCTACAATGAGCAGTTCTTC. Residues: CASSLGGLAGASYNEQFF.